The rows below give T cell receptor beta chains drawn from one sample of a study of blood T cell repertoires in COVID-19. Profiling relied on immunoSEQ multiplex PCR, and the TCRdb table lists in-frame clones only, not all of them. The sample lists 220,000 or so clones; around 84% were seen once. Sequences were obtained from peripheral blood. Receptor source: a man between 25 and 39 years old with active or convalescent COVID-19. Each CDR3 is given with its conserved first and last residue. The order of the fields is CDR3 DNA, CDR3 protein, clone size, J gene, V gene, CDR3 length, D gene. The D gene is left open where the match is weak. Clone size, where shown, is once, few, many, or a class for clones that have expanded.

CDR3nt: TGTGCCAGCAGTTACGGTGGAGGGAACCTCGTACGGTACTTC
CDR3aa: CASSYGGGNLVRYF
abundance: .
j_gene: TRBJ2-7
v_gene: TRBV6-5
len: 14
d_gene: .

CDR3nt: TGTGCCAGCAGATCGGGACAGGGAGGGGTCGGTGGCTACACCTTC
CDR3aa: CASRSGQGGVGGYTF
abundance: .
j_gene: TRBJ1-2
v_gene: TRBV28
len: 15
d_gene: TRBD1

CDR3nt: TGTGCCTGGAGTCCCTTAGGGGGGGCATCAGAGACCCAGTACTTC
CDR3aa: CAWSPLGGASETQYF
abundance: .
j_gene: TRBJ2-5
v_gene: TRBV30
len: 15
d_gene: .

CDR3nt: TGCGCCAGCAGCCAAGCAGGGGCCCTGAACACTGAAGCTTTCTTT
CDR3aa: CASSQAGALNTEAFF
abundance: once
j_gene: TRBJ1-1
v_gene: TRBV4-1
len: 15
d_gene: .

CDR3nt: TGTGCCAGCAGCAAAAACGTGTGGCTAGCGGGGGCCTTAGCCAAAAACATTCAGTACTTC
CDR3aa: CASSKNVWLAGALAKNIQYF
abundance: .
j_gene: TRBJ2-4
v_gene: TRBV21-1
len: 20
d_gene: .

CDR3nt: TGTGCCAGTAGTCCCCAACAGGGGAAATCAGAGACCCAGTACTTC
CDR3aa: CASSPQQGKSETQYF
abundance: once
j_gene: TRBJ2-5
v_gene: TRBV19
len: 15
d_gene: TRBD1

CDR3nt: TGTGCCAGCAGCCCTACGACAGGGAGCAATGAGCAGTTCTTC
CDR3aa: CASSPTTGSNEQFF
abundance: many
j_gene: TRBJ2-1
v_gene: TRBV3-1/TRBV3-2
len: 14
d_gene: TRBD1

CDR3nt: TGTGCCAGCAGCCAAGCCCAACTCGACAGGGGTATAGCCCTCCACTTT
CDR3aa: CASSQAQLDRGIALHF
abundance: .
j_gene: TRBJ1-6
v_gene: TRBV4-2
len: 16
d_gene: TRBD1

CDR3nt: TGTGCCAGCAGTTTTAGGACACCAGGGGCGAGCAATCAGCCCCAGCATTTT
CDR3aa: CASSFRTPGASNQPQHF
abundance: .
j_gene: TRBJ1-5
v_gene: TRBV5-4
len: 17
d_gene: .

CDR3nt: TGTGCCAGCAGCGTAGGGGGACACGACAATGAGCAGTTCTTC
CDR3aa: CASSVGGHDNEQFF
abundance: .
j_gene: TRBJ2-1
v_gene: TRBV9
len: 14
d_gene: .

CDR3nt: TGTGCCAGCAGCCGGGGGACAGGACGTAATGAAAAACTGTTTTTT
CDR3aa: CASSRGTGRNEKLFF
abundance: .
j_gene: TRBJ1-4
v_gene: TRBV7-2
len: 15
d_gene: TRBD1

CDR3nt: TGTGCCAGCAGCTCGGGACTAGCGGGGGACAATGAGCAGTTCTTC
CDR3aa: CASSSGLAGDNEQFF
abundance: few
j_gene: TRBJ2-1
v_gene: TRBV7-2
len: 15
d_gene: TRBD2

CDR3nt: TGCGCCAGCAGCGCGGGCGGCCCCCAAGAGACCCAGTACTTC
CDR3aa: CASSAGGPQETQYF
abundance: few
j_gene: TRBJ2-5
v_gene: TRBV5-1
len: 14
d_gene: .

CDR3nt: TGTGCCAGCAGCCAAGACATTTCCACAGATACGCAGTATTTT
CDR3aa: CASSQDISTDTQYF
abundance: .
j_gene: TRBJ2-3
v_gene: TRBV3-1/TRBV3-2
len: 14
d_gene: .

CDR3nt: TGTGCCAGCAGCTTACGCGCGAGCACAGATACGCAGTATTTT
CDR3aa: CASSLRASTDTQYF
abundance: .
j_gene: TRBJ2-3
v_gene: TRBV7-2
len: 14
d_gene: .

CDR3nt: TGTGCCACCAGTCCCCTTTCCGGCCGTAGCGGGAGATTGGAGACCCAGTACTTC
CDR3aa: CATSPLSGRSGRLETQYF
abundance: .
j_gene: TRBJ2-5
v_gene: TRBV15
len: 18
d_gene: TRBD2

CDR3nt: TGTGCCAGCAGCCAAGCCGGGGGAAATCGGCCCCAGCATTTT
CDR3aa: CASSQAGGNRPQHF
abundance: .
j_gene: TRBJ1-5
v_gene: TRBV3-1/TRBV3-2
len: 14
d_gene: .

CDR3nt: TGTGCCAGCAGACCAAGGGGGACAGGGGTTCCACCCCTCCACTTT
CDR3aa: CASRPRGTGVPPLHF
abundance: once
j_gene: TRBJ1-6
v_gene: TRBV6-5
len: 15
d_gene: TRBD1

CDR3nt: TGTGCCAGCAGCAGGAACAGGGATAGCACAGATACGCAGTATTTT
CDR3aa: CASSRNRDSTDTQYF
abundance: .
j_gene: TRBJ2-3
v_gene: TRBV5-6
len: 15
d_gene: .

CDR3nt: TGTGCCAGCAGCGAGGACTTGGCTAATGAAAAACTGTTTTTT
CDR3aa: CASSEDLANEKLFF
abundance: .
j_gene: TRBJ1-4
v_gene: TRBV4-2
len: 14
d_gene: .

CDR3nt: TGCAGCGTTGATGGGGCAAGCTCCTACAATGAGCAGTTCTTC
CDR3aa: CSVDGASSYNEQFF
abundance: .
j_gene: TRBJ2-1
v_gene: TRBV29-1
len: 14
d_gene: .

CDR3nt: TGTGCCAGCAGTAAGGACAGGGCCACCGGGGAGCTGTTTTTT
CDR3aa: CASSKDRATGELFF
abundance: .
j_gene: TRBJ2-2
v_gene: TRBV7-9
len: 14
d_gene: TRBD1